This T cell receptor (beta chain) was recorded in a study of blood T cells in healthy people across ages. Notes on the study in general: Researchers judged that diversity estimates from one million T cells fell short of true values.

The second PCR ran about 6 to 11 cycles with a sample-barcoded 5' primer and J-beta primers. TCRdb passed the 5' RACE reads through MiXCR, listing each CDR3 protein once. The data contain some 880,000 distinct CDR3 sequences, around 34% of them singletons. This clonotype was counted at least ten times. As yet, its antigen is unknown. V was clipped by 1 base and J by 2 bases, with 13 bases between them. Germline lookup yields CDR1 SGHRS and CDR2 YFSETQ. The CDR3 runs 16 residues. The chain recombines TRBV5-1 with TRBJ2-1; weak D call: TRBD2 (7 bases). The sequence derives from a man younger than 35 in good health. The sample comprised blood. DNA of the CDR3: TGCGCCAGCAGCTTGCTAGGGGGGGCGGCCTACAATGAGCAGTTCTTC. The encoded protein is CASSLLGGAAYNEQFF.